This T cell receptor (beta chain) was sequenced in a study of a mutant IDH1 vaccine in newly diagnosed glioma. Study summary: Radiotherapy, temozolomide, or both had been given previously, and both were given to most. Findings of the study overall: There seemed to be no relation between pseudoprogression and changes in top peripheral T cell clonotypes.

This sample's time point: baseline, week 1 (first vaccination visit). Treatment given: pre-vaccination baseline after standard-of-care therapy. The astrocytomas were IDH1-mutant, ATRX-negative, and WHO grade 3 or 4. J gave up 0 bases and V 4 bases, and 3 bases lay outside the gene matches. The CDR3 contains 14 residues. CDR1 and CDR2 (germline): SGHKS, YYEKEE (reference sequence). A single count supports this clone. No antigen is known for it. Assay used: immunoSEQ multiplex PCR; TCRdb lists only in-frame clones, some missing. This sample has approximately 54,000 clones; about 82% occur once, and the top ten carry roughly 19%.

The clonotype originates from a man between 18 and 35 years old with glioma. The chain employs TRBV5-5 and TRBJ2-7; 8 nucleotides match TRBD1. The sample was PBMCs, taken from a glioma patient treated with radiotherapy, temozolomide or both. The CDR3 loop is CASSRQGSSYEQYF. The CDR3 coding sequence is TGTGCCAGCAGCCGACAGGGGAGCTCCTACGAGCAGTACTTC.